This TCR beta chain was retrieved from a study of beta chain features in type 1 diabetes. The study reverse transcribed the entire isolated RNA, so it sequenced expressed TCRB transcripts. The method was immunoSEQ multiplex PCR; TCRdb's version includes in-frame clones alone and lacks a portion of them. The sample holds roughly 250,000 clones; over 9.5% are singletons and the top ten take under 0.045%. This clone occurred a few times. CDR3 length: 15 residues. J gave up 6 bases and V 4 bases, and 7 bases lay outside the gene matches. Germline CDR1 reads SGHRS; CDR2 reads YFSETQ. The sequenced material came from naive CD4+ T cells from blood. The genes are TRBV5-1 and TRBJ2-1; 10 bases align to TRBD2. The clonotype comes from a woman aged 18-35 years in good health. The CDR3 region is CASSKEVAGGNEQFF. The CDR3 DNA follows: TGCGCCAGCAGCAAGGAGGTAGCGGGAGGCAATGAGCAGTTCTTC. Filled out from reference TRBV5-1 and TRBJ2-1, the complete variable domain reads KAGVTQTPRYLIKTRGQQVTLSCSPISGHRSVSWYQQTPGQGLQFLFEYFSETQRNKGNFPGRFSGRQFSNSRSEMNVSTLELGDSALYLCASSKEVAGGNEQFFGPGTRLTVL.